The 18 T cell receptor beta chains below were found in one sample sequenced in a study of blood T cells in healthy people across ages. For the second PCR, which ran for 7 to 11 cycles, a sample-barcoded 5' primer and a J-beta primer mix were used. TCRdb analysed the 5' RACE reads with MiXCR anew, one entry per CDR3 protein. This sample has 800,000 to 950,000 distinct CDR3 sequences, with about 44% found just once. The sample consisted of blood. The receptors come from a man younger than 45 in good health.

This clonotype was seen only a few times. V is TRBV12-3 or TRBV12-4 and J is TRBJ2-7; tentative D call: TRBD2 (7 bases). The CDR3 length is 16 residues. V was trimmed by 5 bases and J by 0 bases, leaving 17 bases between them. CDR3 DNA: TGTGCCAGCAGTCCCTACTCGGGGGGCGTCTCCTACGAGCAGTACTTC. Its protein is CASSPYSGGVSYEQYF.

This clonotype was detected only a few times. The rearrangement uses TRBV28 and TRBJ2-4, with D possibly matching TRBD1 (6 bases). The closer fit of TRBJ2-7 to the DNA end suggests the J call may be wrong. The CDR3 covers 14 residues. Germline CDR1 MDHEN, CDR2 SYDVKM. The CDR3 coding sequence is TGTGCCATCTCCGCCCAGGGGATTCCCTACGAGCAGTACTTC. It codes for CAISAQGIPYEQYF.

On this clonotype itself: A much larger clone lies a single base off, so this may be a read error. The chain has TRBV4-3 and TRBJ2-7, with D possibly TRBD1 on 7 matching bases. The J call may be in error: the DNA end matches TRBJ2-5 better. This CDR3 contains 17 residues. The germline V gene has CDR1 LGHNA and CDR2 YSLEER. The CDR3 nucleotides are TGCGCCAGCAGTCCTTCCAGGGGGGTAGCGGTGCAAAAGACCCAGTACTTC. It specifies CASSPSRGVAVQKTQYF.

This clonotype was counted at least ten times. The chain's CDR3 is CASSYSVTGLYEQYF. In DNA form, the CDR3 reads TGTGCCAGCAGTTACTCAGTGACGGGGCTCTACGAGCAGTACTTC. The rearrangement joins TRBV6-5 to TRBJ2-7; D assignment may be TRBD1 or TRBD2 (5 bases each). The CDR3 extends over 15 amino acids. CDR1 MNHEY and CDR2 SVGAGI come from the germline V gene. V was clipped by 0 bases and J by 3 bases, with 12 bases between them.

The chain has TRBV20-1 and TRBJ1-2; perhaps TRBD1 as D (5 bases). Germline values: CDR1 DFQATT, CDR2 SNEGSKA (reference sequence). The CDR3 runs to 15 residues. The ends were cut back, 3 bases at V and 3 bases at J, with 17 bases in the middle. The CDR3 sequence is CSASSSAGVDYGYTF. The CDR3 bases are TGCAGTGCTAGCTCTAGTGCGGGGGTGGACTATGGCTACACCTTC.

This clonotype was picked up a small number of times. This chain connects TRBV4-1 to TRBJ1-4; the D is unclear. The CDR3 sequence is 13 residues long. CDR1 and CDR2 from the germline V gene are MGHRA and YSYEKL. The germline V and J ends were trimmed by 0 bases and 7 bases, with 6 bases remaining between them. The CDR3 sequence: CASSQDVGEKLFF. Here the CDR3 DNA reads TGCGCCAGCAGCCAAGATGTGGGTGAAAAACTGTTTTTT.

This clonotype was seen only a few times. The CDR3 nucleotides are TGCAGCGTTGATGGCCCCGCCAGCACAGATACGCAGTATTTT. Translation gives CSVDGPASTDTQYF. The genes are TRBV29-1 and TRBJ2-3; D is ambiguous. Germline V gives CDR1 SQVTM, CDR2 ANQGSEA. The V and J ends lost 3 bases and 0 bases respectively, with 10 bases between them. This CDR3 spans 14 amino acids.

This rearrangement joins TRBV27 to TRBJ1-1; D not certain. The V gene's germline CDR1 is MNHEY and CDR2 SMNVEV (reference sequence). V was trimmed by 6 bases and J by 2 bases, leaving 10 bases between them. CDR3 length equals 13 residues. The CDR3 spells CASRTAANTEAFF. In DNA, the CDR3 is TGTGCCAGCAGGACGGCAGCCAACACTGAAGCTTTCTTT.

The gene calls are TRBV10-3 and TRBJ1-1, with D perhaps matching TRBD1 (6 bases). Germline values: CDR1 ENHRY, CDR2 SYGVKD. The CDR3 totals 13 residues. The ends were cut back, 7 bases at V and 6 bases at J, with 15 bases in the middle. The CDR3 coding sequence is TGTGCCATCAATGGGCAGGGGTCTTCTGAAGCTTTCTTT. Protein product: CAINGQGSSEAFF.

At least ten counts were recorded for this clonotype. The chain combines TRBV27 with TRBJ1-2; 7 bases agree with TRBD1. V lost 4 bases and J lost 8; bases outside the gene matches: 10. From germline, CDR1 is MNHEY and CDR2 SMNVEV (reference sequence). The CDR3 is made up of 14 amino acids. The CDR3 DNA follows: TGTGCCAGCAGTTCCCAGGGGGTCTCGGGGGGCTACACCTTC. Translated: CASSSQGVSGGYTF.

As for this clonotype: Since no conserved phenylalanine or tryptophan closes the CDR3, a read error is the likely cause. This chain uses TRBV29-1 with TRBJ1-2; the D gene is possibly TRBD1 (5 bases). CDR3 size: 13 residues. From germline, CDR1 is SQVTM and CDR2 ANQGSEA. This CDR3 reads CGAGEGTNYGYTL. The CDR3 DNA reads TGCGGGGCGGGGGAGGGAACGAACTATGGCTACACCTTG.

V gene TRBV2 combines with J gene TRBJ1-6; a weak D match, TRBD1 (5 bases). This CDR3 has 14 amino acids. V was shortened by 6 bases and J by 7 bases, with 13 bases between the two germline ends. Looked up from germline, CDR1 is SNHLY and CDR2 is FYNNEI. Written as DNA, the CDR3 is TGTGCCAGCAGGCTGGGACGGAGAAATTCACCCCTCCACTTT. This gives the protein CASRLGRRNSPLHF.

The chain is built from TRBV4-3 and TRBJ2-5; D remains ambiguous. Trimming removed 0 bases from V and 4 bases from J, with 12 bases in between. Germline V gives CDR1 LGHNA, CDR2 YSLEER. This CDR3 comprises 15 residues. The CDR3 sequence: CASSQDYSWGETQYF. The CDR3 DNA sequence: TGCGCCAGCAGCCAAGATTATAGCTGGGGAGAGACCCAGTACTTC.

This clonotype was counted a few times. The rearrangement links TRBV4-3 to TRBJ2-3; TRBD2 aligns across 16 bases. Losses at the gene ends were 3 bases for V and 0 bases for J; bases not matched to a gene: 9. CDR1 is LGHNA and CDR2 is YSLEER in the germline V gene. This CDR3 has 20 residues. CDR3 region: CASSHDGTSGGVTSTDTQYF. The CDR3 DNA follows: TGCGCCAGCAGCCATGACGGGACTAGCGGGGGGGTAACTAGCACAGATACGCAGTATTTT.

The V and J genes are TRBV3-1 and TRBJ1-5, with a tentative D call TRBD1 (5 bases). Germline V gene lookup returns CDR1 LGHDT and CDR2 YNNKEL (reference sequence). This CDR3 contains 16 residues. The V end lost 2 bases, the J end lost 3 bases, and 14 bases lay between the germline ends. CDR3 nucleotide sequence: TGTGCCAGCAGCCAAAGCGCAGGGTTGTTCAATCAGCCCCAGCATTTT. This sequence encodes CASSQSAGLFNQPQHF.

This clonotype was detected a few times. In nucleotides, the CDR3 is TGTGCCAGCAGTCCCCAAGGGGTAGGACTCGAGACCCAGTACTTC. Translating it yields CASSPQGVGLETQYF. The chain is built from TRBV27 and TRBJ2-5, with D perhaps matching TRBD1 or TRBD2 (5 bases each). Germline CDR1 and CDR2: MNHEY and SMNVEV (reference sequence). The CDR3 runs 15 residues. V lost 5 bases, J lost 5 bases, and 18 bases lay in between.

Turning to this clonotype: Compared with germline, one end of the junction differs, possibly owing to a read error. The chain has TRBV2 and TRBJ2-3; D remains ambiguous. The CDR3 covers 10 residues. CDR1 and CDR2 (germline): SNHLY, FYNNEI. As DNA, the CDR3 is TGTGCCAGCAGCGAAGGTACGCAGTATTTT. Amino acids: CASSEGTQYF.

The V gene is TRBV20-1, the J gene TRBJ2-1; a possible D gene is TRBD2 (7 bases). The J call may not be correct, given that the DNA end is closer to TRBJ2-7. The CDR3 extends over 12 amino acids. Germline CDR1 is DFQATT and CDR2 is SNEGSKA (reference sequence). The CDR3 spells CSAGKQGGEQYF. The CDR3 DNA sequence: TGCAGTGCCGGGAAACAGGGAGGGGAGCAGTACTTC.